These T cell receptor beta chains were read from a single sample in a study of technical replicates of blood from a handful of donors. Assay: immunoSEQ multiplex PCR; the TCRdb copy retains only in-frame clones and omits some. Of 65,000 to 80,000 clones listed, around 97% are singletons. The specimen sequenced was T cells isolated from PBMCs. The receptors were gathered from a human donor in good health. CDR3s include the opening cysteine and the closing phenylalanine or tryptophan. D genes are given only for firm matches. Only some rows state a clone size, as once, few, many or a class for expanded clones.

>TRBV19|-|TRBD1|TRBJ2-3
TGTGCCAGTAGTATCCACAGGGGGCGTGGAACAGATACGCAGTATTTT
CASSIHRGRGTDTQYF
>TRBV2|-|-|TRBJ1-5
TGTGCCAGCAGCGGGACTATAGGCAATCAGCCCCAGCATTTT
CASSGTIGNQPQHF
>TRBV27|-|-|TRBJ2-7
TGTGCCAGCTATCAGGGGAGCGAGCAGTACTTC
CASYQGSEQYF
>TRBV29-1|-|TRBD1|TRBJ2-1
TGCAGCGTTGAACTTCCGGACAGGGGTTACAATGAGCAGTTCTTC
CSVELPDRGYNEQFF
>TRBV6-1|once|TRBD1|TRBJ1-2
TGTGCCAGCAGTGAACCCTCCGGACAGGACTATGGCTACACCTTC
CASSEPSGQDYGYTF
>TRBV5-6|-|-|TRBJ1-5
TGTGCCAGCAGCCCGGGACTCGGCCTTCAGCCCCAGCATTTT
CASSPGLGLQPQHF
>TRBV7-3|-|-|TRBJ2-1
TGTGCCAGCAGCTTAACTCTACCCCCACCCTACAATGAGCAGTTCTTC
CASSLTLPPPYNEQFF
>TRBV7-2|-|-|TRBJ1-1
TGTGCCAGCAGCTCCATGAACACTGAAGCTTTCTTT
CASSSMNTEAFF
>TRBV5-1|-|TRBD2|TRBJ2-7
TGCGCCAGCAGCTTATCAGCGGGAGGAAGCTACGAGCAGTACTTC
CASSLSAGGSYEQYF
>TRBV6-5|-|-|TRBJ1-1
TGTGCCAGCAGTGCACCAGGGGATCTTGCTGAAGCTTTCTTT
CASSAPGDLAEAFF
>TRBV19|-|-|TRBJ1-5
TGTGCCAGTACCCCTTGGGGGGGCAATCAGCCCCAGCATTTT
CASTPWGGNQPQHF
>TRBV6-1|-|-|TRBJ2-7
TGTGCCAGCAGTGGACAGGCTATCGAGCAGTACTTC
CASSGQAIEQYF
>TRBV5-1|-|TRBD2|TRBJ2-2
TGCGCCAGCAGCTTGGTTGGCGGGGGCACCGGGGAGCTGTTTTTT
CASSLVGGGTGELFF
>TRBV2|-|TRBD1|TRBJ1-5
TGTGCCAGCAGTGTCCCGGGACAGGGGGCTCGGAATCAGCCCCAGCATTTT
CASSVPGQGARNQPQHF
>TRBV7-2|-|-|TRBJ2-3
TGTGCCAGCAGCTTACCCCTAGCGTTAACTAGCACAGATACGCAGTATTTT
CASSLPLALTSTDTQYF
>TRBV5-6|-|-|TRBJ1-5
TGTGCCAGCAGCTTCGCTTCCCAGCAGCCCCAGCATTTT
CASSFASQQPQHF
>TRBV21-1|-|-|TRBJ2-5
TGTGCCAGCAGCAAAGTAATTAGCTTAGAGACCCAGTACTTC
CASSKVISLETQYF
>TRBV25-1|-|-|TRBJ2-6
TGTGCCAGCAGTGGATCGGGAGCCAACGTCCTGACTTTC
CASSGSGANVLTF
>TRBV5-6|-|-|TRBJ1-1
TGTGCCAGCAGAGCCGGGACAATCACTGAAGCTTTCTTT
CASRAGTITEAFF
>TRBV11-2|-|TRBD2|TRBJ2-7
TGTGCCAGCAGCTTAACTAGCGGGTCCTACGAGCAGTACTTC
CASSLTSGSYEQYF
>TRBV6-5|-|-|TRBJ2-1
TGTGCCAGCAGCCCGAGCTCCTACAATGAGCAGTTCTTC
CASSPSSYNEQFF
>TRBV7-6|-|TRBD2|TRBJ2-2
TGTGCCAGCAGCCCCTGGGGGGGAACCGGGGAGCTGTTTTTT
CASSPWGGTGELFF
>TRBV21-1|-|-|TRBJ2-7
TGTGCCAGCAGCAAAGCCCCCACCCATAGGGGGACCTTATTCTACGAGCAGTACTTC
CASSKAPTHRGTLFYEQYF
>TRBV5-6|-|-|TRBJ2-1
TGTGCCAGCAGCTTGGCCTATTCCTCCTACAATGAGCAGTTCTTC
CASSLAYSSYNEQFF
>TRBV10-2|-|-|TRBJ2-7
TGCGCCAGCAGTGAGTCACGGGGGTACGAGCAGTACTTC
CASSESRGYEQYF